This entry features one T cell receptor beta chain sequence. Its antigen is currently unknown. Produced via immunoSEQ multiplex PCR; TCRdb's table is partial and in-frame only. The sample lists about 50,000 clones, roughly 81% occurring once. The CDR3 has 16 amino acids. With 4 bases clipped from V and 3 bases from J, the junction kept 9 bases outside the gene matches. The germline V gene encodes CDR1 SGHTA and CDR2 FQGNSA. This sample was taken from a study of radiotherapy plus CTLA-4 blockade in lung cancer. Looking at the study overall: Objective responses occurred in 18% of patients; roughly 30% had disease control. Points from the study as a whole: TCR clones from tumors expanded in blood after radiotherapy plus ipilimumab.

The origin of this receptor is a human donor with non-small cell lung cancer whose response to radiotherapy plus ipilimumab could not be evaluated. The source was peripheral blood, collected from a patient treated with radiotherapy plus ipilimumab. The J gene is TRBJ2-7, the V gene TRBV7-2, with 10 bases that match TRBD2. The chain's CDR3 is CASSSDWTSGLYEQYF. Here the CDR3 DNA reads TGTGCCAGCAGCTCCGACTGGACTAGCGGCCTCTACGAGCAGTACTTC.